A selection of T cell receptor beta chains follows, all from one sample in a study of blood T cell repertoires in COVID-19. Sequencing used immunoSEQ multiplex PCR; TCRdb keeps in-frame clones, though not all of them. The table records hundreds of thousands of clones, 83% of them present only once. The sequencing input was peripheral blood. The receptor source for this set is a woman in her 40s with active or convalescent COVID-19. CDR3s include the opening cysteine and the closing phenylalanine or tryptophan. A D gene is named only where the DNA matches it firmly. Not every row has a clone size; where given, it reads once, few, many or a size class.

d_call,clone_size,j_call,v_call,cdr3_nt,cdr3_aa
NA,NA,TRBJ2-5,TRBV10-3,TGTGCCGTACGGGGGATCGGGGAGACCCAGTACTTC,CAVRGIGETQYF
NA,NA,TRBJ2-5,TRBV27,TGTGCCAGCAGTTTATTCGGCAGGACAGAAGAGACCCAGTACTTC,CASSLFGRTEETQYF
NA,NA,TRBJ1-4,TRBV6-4,TGTGCCAGCAGCTCCGGGAGGGGTGAAAAACTGTTTTTT,CASSSGRGEKLFF
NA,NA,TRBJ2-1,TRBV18,TGTGCCAGCTCACGATCGGACTGGTACAATGAGCAGTTCTTC,CASSRSDWYNEQFF
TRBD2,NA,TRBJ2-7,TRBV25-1,TGTGCCAGCACTCCTCCCGGGACTAGCGGGAACGAGCAGTACTTC,CASTPPGTSGNEQYF
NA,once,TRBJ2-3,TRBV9,TGTGCCAGCAGCGTAGAGCAGGGCACAGATACGCAGTATTTT,CASSVEQGTDTQYF
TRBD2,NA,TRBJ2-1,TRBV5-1,TGCGCCAGCAGCTTGGCCACTAGCGGGTTCTACAATGAGCAGTTCTTC,CASSLATSGFYNEQFF
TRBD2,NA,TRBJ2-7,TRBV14,TGTGCCAGCAGCCTTTCGGGGGGGCTCTCCTACGAGCAGTACTTC,CASSLSGGLSYEQYF
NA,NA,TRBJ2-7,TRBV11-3,TGTGCCAGCAGCGAAACAGGCTACGAGCAGTACTTC,CASSETGYEQYF
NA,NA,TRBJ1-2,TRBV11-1,TGTGCCAGCGTCCAAGACGGAGGGTTGGATGGCTACACCTTC,CASVQDGGLDGYTF
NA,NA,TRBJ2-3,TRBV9,TGTGCCAGCGCCCGGCGGCCGGGACACACAGATACGCAGTATTTT,CASARRPGHTDTQYF
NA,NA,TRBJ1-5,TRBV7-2,TGTGCCAGCAGCTTACCAGGGGTAGGCAATCAGCCCCAGCATTTT,CASSLPGVGNQPQHF
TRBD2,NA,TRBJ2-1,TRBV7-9,TGTGCCAGCAGCTTAGCGGGCGGGAGGGCCAATGAGCAGTTCTTC,CASSLAGGRANEQFF
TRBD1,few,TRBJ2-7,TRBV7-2,TGTGCCAGCAGCCGCGGACAGGGGGCCAACGAGCAGTACTTC,CASSRGQGANEQYF
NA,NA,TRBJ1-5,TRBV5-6,TGTGCCAGCAGCACGGTGGGGGGGCATCAGCCCCAGCATTTT,CASSTVGGHQPQHF
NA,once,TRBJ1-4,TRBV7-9,TGTGCCAGCCACCTACTAGGAGAAACTGAACTGTTTTTT,CASHLLGETELFF